The sequence of this TCR beta chain was determined in a study of cytomegalovirus exposure and HLA in healthy donors. V shed 6 bases and J 7 bases; nucleotides not matched to a gene: 3. Germline CDR1 and CDR2: SGHDT and YYEEEE. There are 12 residues in the CDR3. In the PCR, 60 Vbeta and 13 Jbeta primers were used. Profiling relied on immunoSEQ multiplex PCR, and the TCRdb table lists in-frame clones only, not all of them. This sample has under 150,000 clones, with approximately 67% found just once. Sequencing used PBMCs. The chain combines TRBV5-6 with TRBJ1-2; 10 nucleotides align to TRBD1. The receptor was isolated from a man younger than 35 in good health and CMV-seropositive. The CDR3: CASTRTGGGYTF. For the CDR3, the DNA is TGTGCCAGCACCAGGACAGGGGGTGGCTACACCTTC. Combining the CDR3 with reference TRBV5-6 and TRBJ1-2 gives the whole variable domain DAGVTQSPTHLIKTRGQQVTLRCSPKSGHDTVSWYQQALGQGPQFIFQYYEEEERQRGNFPDRFSGHQFPNYSSELNVNALLLGDSALYLCASTRTGGGYTFGSGTRLTVV.